This T cell receptor (beta chain) was found in a study of T cells expressing NK-cell markers. The overall study: Among eight sequenced donors, seven carried HCMV seropositivity while one was seronegative.

In germline, CDR1 is MGHRA, CDR2 YSYEKL. The CDR3 runs 16 residues. Whole-study results and caveats: The study found these clonotypes also leading the CD3+CD56-NKG2C+ fraction in a few donors.

In the case of this clonotype: Its antigen is not identified.

For each CDR3 protein, TCRdb gives one entry from its re-call of the 5' RACE reads, without DNA. Its table lists roughly 180,000 distinct CDR3 sequences. The chain couples TRBV4-1 to TRBJ2-2; TCRdb's assignment of TRBD1 cannot be checked, as there is no DNA. The sequence came from a man between 18 and 69 years old in good health. The sample comprised blood T cells: a sorted CD56 or NKG2C T cell subset, CD4+ or CD8+ T cells, or bulk PBMC T cells (not recorded which). CDR3: CASSPNRAGNTGELFF.